One sample yielded the 5 T cell receptor beta chains listed below, sequenced in a study of cytomegalovirus exposure and HLA in healthy donors. 60 Vbeta and 13 Jbeta primers were used in PCR. Using immunoSEQ multiplex PCR, the repertoire was profiled, and TCRdb retains in-frame clones only, with some absent. The sample yields some 140,000 clones, 79% seen once. The sequencing sample was made of PBMCs. The receptor source for this set is a man aged 18 to 29 in good health and CMV-seronegative.

This clone was observed a few times. The chain couples TRBV15 to TRBJ2-2, with D possibly being TRBD2 (5 bases). V was shortened by 5 bases and J by 0 bases, with 19 bases between the two germline ends. Germline CDR1 and CDR2: LNHNV and YYDKDF (reference sequence). The CDR3 has 18 amino acids. The CDR3, as DNA: TGTGCCACCAGCCGCATCGCCCCGGGATCCGCGAACACCGGGGAGCTGTTTTTT. As protein: CATSRIAPGSANTGELFF.

The chain has TRBV5-4 and TRBJ1-2, with 9 bases that match TRBD1. The germline gives CDR1 SGHNT, CDR2 YYREEE (reference sequence). The CDR3 spans 13 residues. Trimming took 4 bases from V and 6 from J; bases not matched to a gene: 4. The chain's CDR3 is CASSPRTGDGYTF. The CDR3 coding sequence is TGTGCCAGCAGCCCACGGACAGGGGATGGCTACACCTTC.

This chain links TRBV28 with TRBJ2-7; 8 bases line up with TRBD2. The CDR3 has 14 residues. Germline lookup yields CDR1 MDHEN and CDR2 SYDVKM. V lost 6 bases to trimming and J lost 0 bases; unmatched junction nucleotides: 4. CDR3 residues: CASRREESSYEQYF. The CDR3 region has the DNA TGTGCCAGCAGGCGGGAGGAAAGCTCCTACGAGCAGTACTTC.

The rearrangement uses TRBV11-2 and TRBJ1-1, with 7 bases matching TRBD1. The CDR3 has 13 residues. The junction had 2 bases not matched to a gene; V was cut back by 3 bases and J by 4 bases. Germline CDR1 is SGHAT and CDR2 is FQNNGV. CDR3 in DNA: TGTGCCAGCAGCTTGCAGGGGGGCACTGAAGCTTTCTTT. Amino acids: CASSLQGGTEAFF. The whole variable domain, remainder taken from reference TRBV11-2 and TRBJ1-1, is EAGVAQSPRYKIIEKRQSVAFWCNPISGHATLYWYQQILGQGPKLLIQFQNNGVVDDSQLPKDRFSAERLKGVDSTLKIQPAKLEDSAVYLCASSLQGGTEAFFGQGTRLTVV.

The gene calls are TRBV10-3 and TRBJ1-4, with 9 nucleotides matching TRBD1. Germline CDR1 reads ENHRY; CDR2 reads SYGVKD. After removal of 10 bases from V and 0 bases from J, the junction contained 3 bases not matched to a gene. This CDR3 has 14 amino acids. CDR3 residues: CATTGGATNEKLFF. The CDR3 DNA reads as TGTGCCACTACAGGGGGCGCAACTAATGAAAAACTGTTTTTT.